This T cell receptor beta chain was recovered during a study of shared clonotypes between healthy human individuals. Study in general: Per-donor plates numbered three CD4 naive, three CD4 memory, two CD8 naive and one CD8 memory.

Produced via immunoSEQ multiplex PCR; TCRdb's table is partial and in-frame only. The sample includes 1.6 million or so clones, 96% seen only once; the top ten take roughly 1.2%. Worth noting for this clone: Its target is unknown.

CDR1 is SGHRS and CDR2 is YFSETQ in the germline V gene. This CDR3 comprises 17 residues. Trimming shortened V by 1 base and J by 0 bases, and 15 bases separated the two germline ends. All donors were healthy HIV-negative adults lacking recent acute infections or vaccinations. Study outcomes and limitations: Read depth was anticipated to influence clonotype sharing among donors. Sorted-subset sequencing was shown by rarefaction to be incomplete despite large depth.

Specimen: naive CD4+ T cells sorted from blood. The sample's subset: CD45RA+ positively selected. The origin of this receptor is a man under 40 in good health. The chain recombines TRBV5-1 with TRBJ2-3, with D unclear. CDR3: CASSLIRGSSSTDTQYF. The CDR3, as DNA: TGCGCCAGCAGCTTGATTAGAGGCTCTTCGAGCACAGATACGCAGTATTTT.